The rows below give T cell receptor beta chains drawn from one sample of a study of CD8 T cells in ankylosing spondylitis. TCRdb analysed the 5' RACE reads with MiXCR anew, one entry per CDR3 protein. The table shows 200,000 to 300,000 distinct CDR3 sequences, with roughly 32% occurring only once. The sample taken for sequencing was blood, either unsorted or a sorted T cell fraction (not recorded which). The receptors shown here come from a male donor with ankylosing spondylitis or in good health (not recorded which). Each CDR3 is given with its conserved first and last residue. The D gene is left open where the match is weak. Expanded clones are given a class, and other clones once, few, many or no size at all.

v_call: TRBV11-2; clone_size: few; d_call: TRBD1; j_call: TRBJ2-5; cdr3_nt: TGTGCCAGCAGCCACGAGGGACAGGGTACCTGGGAGACCCAGTACTTC; cdr3_aa: CASSHEGQGTWETQYF
v_call: TRBV9; clone_size: -; d_call: -; j_call: TRBJ2-3; cdr3_nt: TGTGCCAGCAGCGCCGGGGCCAGCACAGATACGCAGTATTTT; cdr3_aa: CASSAGASTDTQYF
v_call: TRBV20-1; clone_size: many; d_call: -; j_call: TRBJ1-2; cdr3_nt: TGCAGTGCTAGAGAGCAGGGCGTCCCTGCGGGCTATGGCTACACCTTC; cdr3_aa: CSAREQGVPAGYGYTF
v_call: TRBV4-2; clone_size: few; d_call: -; j_call: TRBJ1-6; cdr3_nt: TGTGCCAGCAGCCTACCGCAGGGGAACCCCTATAATTCACCCCTCCACTTT; cdr3_aa: CASSLPQGNPYNSPLHF
v_call: TRBV10-3; clone_size: -; d_call: TRBD1; j_call: TRBJ2-1; cdr3_nt: TGTGCCCTCCTGGACAGGGATGGGGGTGAGCAGTTCTTC; cdr3_aa: CALLDRDGGEQFF
v_call: TRBV5-6; clone_size: -; d_call: -; j_call: TRBJ1-4; cdr3_nt: TGTGCCAGCAGCTTGGTCCCGACAGCAACTAATGAAAAACTGTTTTTT; cdr3_aa: CASSLVPTATNEKLFF
v_call: TRBV12-3/TRBV12-4; clone_size: few; d_call: -; j_call: TRBJ2-3; cdr3_nt: TGTGCCAGCAGTTTTCCGGGGGACACAGATACGCAGTATTTT; cdr3_aa: CASSFPGDTDTQYF
v_call: TRBV20-1; clone_size: -; d_call: -; j_call: TRBJ1-1; cdr3_nt: TGCAGTGCTAGGCCCCCCACAAGCGGGGCTGAAGCTTTCTTT; cdr3_aa: CSARPPTSGAEAFF
v_call: TRBV11-1; clone_size: -; d_call: TRBD2; j_call: TRBJ2-3; cdr3_nt: TGTGCCAGCAGCTTCCTAGCGGGGGTTCTATGGGGAGGCGGAACGCAGTATTTT; cdr3_aa: CASSFLAGVLWGGGTQYF
v_call: TRBV20-1; clone_size: -; d_call: TRBD2; j_call: TRBJ2-1; cdr3_nt: TGCAGTGCTAGAGCCCTAGCGGGCCGCCACTACAATGAGCAGTTCTTC; cdr3_aa: CSARALAGRHYNEQFF
v_call: TRBV5-8; clone_size: few; d_call: TRBD1; j_call: TRBJ2-1; cdr3_nt: TGTGCCAGCAGCCCCCGCTTACAGGGGAACTCCTACAATGAGCAGTTCTTC; cdr3_aa: CASSPRLQGNSYNEQFF
v_call: TRBV29-1; clone_size: -; d_call: -; j_call: TRBJ1-5; cdr3_nt: TGCAGCGTGGGGGAAGGGTACCAGCCCCAGCATTTT; cdr3_aa: CSVGEGYQPQHF
v_call: TRBV28; clone_size: -; d_call: -; j_call: TRBJ2-5; cdr3_nt: TGTGCCAGCAGTGGGGGGACCCTGGGGGTAGAGACCCAGTACTTC; cdr3_aa: CASSGGTLGVETQYF
v_call: TRBV5-1; clone_size: -; d_call: -; j_call: TRBJ2-7; cdr3_nt: TGCGCCAGCAGCTTGGCCGGGGTGGGCGAGCAGTACTTC; cdr3_aa: CASSLAGVGEQYF
v_call: TRBV3-1; clone_size: -; d_call: -; j_call: TRBJ2-1; cdr3_nt: TGTGCCAGCAGCCAAAAGAATCCCGGAAGGGGGGGACACAATGAGCAGTTCTTC; cdr3_aa: CASSQKNPGRGGHNEQFF
v_call: TRBV12-3/TRBV12-4; clone_size: few; d_call: -; j_call: TRBJ1-5; cdr3_nt: TGTGCCAGCAGTTGGGCCCCGGGGGGTAATCAGCCCCAGCATTTT; cdr3_aa: CASSWAPGGNQPQHF
v_call: TRBV7-8; clone_size: few; d_call: -; j_call: TRBJ1-5; cdr3_nt: TGTGCCAGCAGCCAGTCGGTGAGGGATGCCCACAATCAGCCCCAGCATTTT; cdr3_aa: CASSQSVRDAHNQPQHF
v_call: TRBV7-9; clone_size: once; d_call: -; j_call: TRBJ1-1; cdr3_nt: TGTGCCAGCAGCCGAGGGGGGGTGAACACTGAAGCTTTCTTT; cdr3_aa: CASSRGGVNTEAFF
v_call: TRBV20-1; clone_size: -; d_call: -; j_call: TRBJ2-2; cdr3_nt: TGCAGTGCTAGAGTTGGAGGGACGAACACCGGGGAGCTGTTTTTT; cdr3_aa: CSARVGGTNTGELFF
v_call: TRBV12-3/TRBV12-4; clone_size: -; d_call: -; j_call: TRBJ2-3; cdr3_nt: TGTGCCAGCAGTTTATCGGTCCCGGACTCCGATACGCAGTATTTT; cdr3_aa: CASSLSVPDSDTQYF
v_call: TRBV10-3; clone_size: few; d_call: -; j_call: TRBJ1-5; cdr3_nt: TGTGCCATCAGTGACAGCAATCAGCCCCAGCATTTT; cdr3_aa: CAISDSNQPQHF
v_call: TRBV29-1; clone_size: many; d_call: TRBD1; j_call: TRBJ2-5; cdr3_nt: TGCAGCGTTGCCGGGACAGGGGTCGAAGAGACCCAGTACTTC; cdr3_aa: CSVAGTGVEETQYF
v_call: TRBV12-3/TRBV12-4; clone_size: -; d_call: -; j_call: TRBJ2-4; cdr3_nt: TGTGCCAGCAGTTTGGGTGGGGGAGCCAAAAACATTCAGTACTTC; cdr3_aa: CASSLGGGAKNIQYF
v_call: TRBV20-1; clone_size: few; d_call: -; j_call: TRBJ1-1; cdr3_nt: TGCAGTGCTAGTTTTGAGGTGAACACTGAAGCTTTCTTT; cdr3_aa: CSASFEVNTEAFF
v_call: TRBV5-1; clone_size: -; d_call: -; j_call: TRBJ2-1; cdr3_nt: TGCGCCAGCAGCTTGGATTGGAGCTCCTACAATGAGCAGTTCTTC; cdr3_aa: CASSLDWSSYNEQFF
v_call: TRBV20-1; clone_size: -; d_call: -; j_call: TRBJ2-5; cdr3_nt: TGCAGTGCAAAAACCCCTAACAGGAACGCTAACTTC; cdr3_aa: CSAKTPNRNANF
v_call: TRBV7-2; clone_size: few; d_call: -; j_call: TRBJ2-2; cdr3_nt: TGTGCCAGCAGCCAAATGCAGGGCAACACCGGGGAGCTGTTTTTT; cdr3_aa: CASSQMQGNTGELFF
v_call: TRBV14; clone_size: once; d_call: -; j_call: TRBJ2-3; cdr3_nt: TGTGCCAGCAGCGGACAAGGGAAACCCACAGATACGCAGTATTTT; cdr3_aa: CASSGQGKPTDTQYF
v_call: TRBV5-1; clone_size: few; d_call: TRBD2; j_call: TRBJ2-1; cdr3_nt: TGCGCCAGCAGCTTGGGTCTAGCGGGGGTCAATGAGCAGTTCTTC; cdr3_aa: CASSLGLAGVNEQFF
v_call: TRBV5-1; clone_size: -; d_call: TRBD1; j_call: TRBJ2-3; cdr3_nt: TGCGCCAGCAGCCGGGACAGGGTTGGAACAGATACGCAGTATTTT; cdr3_aa: CASSRDRVGTDTQYF
v_call: TRBV12-3/TRBV12-4; clone_size: many; d_call: -; j_call: TRBJ2-5; cdr3_nt: TGTGCCAGCAGTTTATTGGAGACCCAGTACTTC; cdr3_aa: CASSLLETQYF
v_call: TRBV20-1; clone_size: few; d_call: TRBD2; j_call: TRBJ2-1; cdr3_nt: TGCAGTGCTTTCAGCGGGGGGGACAATGAGCAGTTCTTC; cdr3_aa: CSAFSGGDNEQFF